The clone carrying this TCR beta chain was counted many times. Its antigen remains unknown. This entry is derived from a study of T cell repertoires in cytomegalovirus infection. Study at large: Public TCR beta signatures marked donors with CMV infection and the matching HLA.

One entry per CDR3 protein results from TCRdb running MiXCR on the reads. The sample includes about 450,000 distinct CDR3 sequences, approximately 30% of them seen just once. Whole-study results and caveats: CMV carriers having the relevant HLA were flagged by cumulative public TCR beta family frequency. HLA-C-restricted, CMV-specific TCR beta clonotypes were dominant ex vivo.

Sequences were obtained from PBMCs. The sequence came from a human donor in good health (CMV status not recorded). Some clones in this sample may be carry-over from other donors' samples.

The CDR3 coding sequence is TGTGCCAGCAGCCCTGGGTCCCACTTTATGAGCAATCAGCCCCAGCATTTT. Translating gives CASSPGSHFMSNQPQHF. This chain uses TRBV12-3 or TRBV12-4 with TRBJ1-5; D is undetermined. The CDR3 is 17 residues long. Trimming stripped 6 bases from V and 1 base from J, with 19 bases between.